This T cell receptor beta chain was retrieved from a study of cytomegalovirus exposure and HLA in healthy donors. Study observations and caveats: Later on, analysis showed that most CMV-associated TCR beta chains appeared to be HLA-restricted. In a later analysis, TCR beta V- and J-gene trimming showed a link to a missense DCLRE1C variant. Cytomegalovirus status was reportedly diagnosed by the classifier with high sensitivity and specificity. In a later analysis, several top co-occurrence clusters appeared linked to parvovirus B19, influenza, CMV and Epstein-Barr virus.

The length of the CDR3 is 13 residues. With 0 bases removed from V and 0 bases from J, the gap between germline ends came to 2 bases. Germline V gene lookup returns CDR1 SGHDT and CDR2 YYEEEE. The PCR had 60 Vbeta and 13 Jbeta primers. Using immunoSEQ multiplex PCR, the repertoire was profiled, and TCRdb retains in-frame clones only, with some absent. The profile covers roughly 90,000 clones, with 75% to 80% appearing a single time and about 4.6% taken by the ten largest. On this clone: The target antigen is unknown.

The TCR sequence derives from a woman in her 40s in good health and CMV-seropositive. Input material: PBMCs. V is TRBV5-6 and J is TRBJ2-3; D is unresolved. CDR3: CASSLVSTDTQYF. Written as DNA, the CDR3 is TGTGCCAGCAGCTTGGTAAGCACAGATACGCAGTATTTT.